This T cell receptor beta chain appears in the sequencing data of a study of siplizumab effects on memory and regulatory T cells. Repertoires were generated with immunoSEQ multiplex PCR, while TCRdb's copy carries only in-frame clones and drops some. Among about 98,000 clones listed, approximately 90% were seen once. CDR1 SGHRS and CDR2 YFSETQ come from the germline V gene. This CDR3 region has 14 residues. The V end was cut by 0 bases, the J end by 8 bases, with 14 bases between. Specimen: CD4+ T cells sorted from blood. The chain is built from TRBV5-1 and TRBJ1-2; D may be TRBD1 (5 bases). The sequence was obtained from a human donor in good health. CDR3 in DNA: TGCGCCAGCAGCTTGGGCGCCGGGACCGGAGGCTACACCTTC. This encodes CASSLGAGTGGYTF.